This T cell receptor beta chain was retrieved from a study of T cell repertoires in cytomegalovirus infection. Study overall: Based on public TCR beta signatures, there were indications of CMV infection and of a matching HLA type. Findings and caveats of the study: It was HLA-C-restricted CMV-specific TCR beta clonotypes that dominated the response ex vivo.

The CDR3 spans 16 residues. V dropped 0 bases and J dropped 0 bases, with 12 bases sitting between them. Germline CDR1 and CDR2: LGHNA and YNFKEQ. TCRdb reanalysed the reads using MiXCR and keeps one entry per CDR3 protein. The table has 400,000 or so distinct CDR3 sequences, around 32% seen once. A note on this clonotype: As yet, its antigen is unknown.

The chain carries TRBV4-2 and TRBJ2-7; a possible D gene is TRBD2 (5 bases). Sequenced: PBMCs. The clonotype was recovered from a human donor in good health (CMV status not recorded). Some clones in this sample may be carry-over from other donors' samples. This chain's CDR3 is CASSQDLSGSSYEQYF. The CDR3 DNA reads TGTGCCAGCAGCCAAGATCTTAGTGGGAGCTCCTACGAGCAGTACTTC.